Listed below are T cell receptor beta chains from one sample, sequenced in a study of identical twins. TCRdb fed the 5' RACE reads into MiXCR, producing one record per CDR3 protein. The sample has hundreds of thousands of distinct CDR3 sequences; around 24% are singletons. This sample also appeared in a second study, on T cells expressing NK-cell markers.

The sample comprised CD4+ T cells sorted from blood. The receptor source for this set is a woman aged 18-29 years in good health. Each CDR3 is given with its conserved first and last residue. D genes are given only for firm matches. The size of a clone is reported for some rows only, either as once, few or many, or as a class for expanded clones.

j_call v_call d_call clone_size cdr3_length cdr3_nt cdr3_aa
TRBJ2-1 TRBV20-1 - - 15 TGCAGTGCTTACTTGGGTATACGATCCTACAATGAGCAGTTCTTC CSAYLGIRSYNEQFF
TRBJ1-1 TRBV20-1 - - 16 TGCAGTGCTAGAGATTACGGGGGGCTTTTAAACACTGAAGCTTTCTTT CSARDYGGLLNTEAFF
TRBJ2-1 TRBV9 TRBD2 few 14 TGTGCCAGCAGCGTTAGCGGGACATACAATGAGCAGTTCTTC CASSVSGTYNEQFF
TRBJ1-1 TRBV7-2 - few 14 TGTGCCAGCAGCTTAAATTGGCAGGGCGCTGAAGCTTTCTTT CASSLNWQGAEAFF
TRBJ1-2 TRBV29-1 - few 14 TGCAGCGTTGGAGGAGAATACTCTAACTATGGCTACACCTTC CSVGGEYSNYGYTF
TRBJ2-1 TRBV12-3/TRBV12-4 - - 12 TGTGCCAGCAGGCTAAACAGGGTTGAGCAGTTCTTC CASRLNRVEQFF
TRBJ2-1 TRBV29-1 TRBD2 medium-sized 15 TGCAGCGTTGAAGGGACTAGCGGGAGATGGGATGAGCAGTTCTTC CSVEGTSGRWDEQFF
TRBJ2-2 TRBV5-1 - many 12 TGCGCCAGCAGCTTGTTCACCGGGGAGCTGTTTTTT CASSLFTGELFF
TRBJ1-1 TRBV30 - - 12 TGTGCCTGGAGTGTGGGTCCGACGGAAGCTTTCTTT CAWSVGPTEAFF
TRBJ2-2 TRBV12-3/TRBV12-4 - - 15 TGTGCCAGCAGGTCAGCCACTCAGAACACCGGGGAGCTGTTTTTT CASRSATQNTGELFF
TRBJ2-2 TRBV5-1 - - 16 TGCGCCAGCAGCTTTTCGGGGAAAGGGGACACCGGGGAGCTGTTTTTT CASSFSGKGDTGELFF
TRBJ1-4 TRBV10-3 - - 13 TGTGCCATTGCGACAAACCTTAATGAAAAACTGTTTTTT CAIATNLNEKLFF
TRBJ1-4 TRBV29-1 TRBD1 few 13 TGCAGCGTCGTTACAGGGGTGGGAGAAAAACTGTTTTTT CSVVTGVGEKLFF
TRBJ2-3 TRBV5-1 - few 13 TGCGCCAGCAGCTTTCAGGGACGGGATACGCAGTATTTT CASSFQGRDTQYF
TRBJ2-1 TRBV5-1 TRBD2 few 16 TGCGCCAGCAGCTTGGAAGGGACTATCTCCTACAATGAGCAGTTCTTC CASSLEGTISYNEQFF
TRBJ2-1 TRBV21-1 - once 15 TGTGCCGGTAAGCCGAACAGGGGGACCTACAATGAGCAGTTCTTC CAGKPNRGTYNEQFF
TRBJ2-4 TRBV25-1 - - 17 TGTGCCAGCAGTGAATCGGGCGGCCGAGGGGCCAAAAACATTCAGTACTTC CASSESGGRGAKNIQYF
TRBJ1-5 TRBV20-1 - - 11 TGCATCTGGGGCCAGGGTCAGCGCCAGCATTTT CIWGQGQRQHF
TRBJ1-4 TRBV9 - few 14 TGTGCCAGCAGCGGGACAAGGGGGGGAGGAAAACTGTTTTTT CASSGTRGGGKLFF
TRBJ2-7 TRBV12-5 TRBD1 - 18 TGTGCTAGTGGTTTGCAGGGGACGGGAAGACAGGGGGCCTACGAGCAGTACTTC CASGLQGTGRQGAYEQYF
TRBJ2-3 TRBV20-1 TRBD2 few 14 TGCAGTGCTTACCTAGCGGGAGGGCCAGATACGCAGTATTTT CSAYLAGGPDTQYF
TRBJ1-5 TRBV12-3/TRBV12-4 - - 13 TGTGCCAGCAGTGCGGACAGCAAACAGCCCCAGCATTTT CASSADSKQPQHF
TRBJ2-3 TRBV24-1 - many 15 TGTGCCACCAGTGATTCGTCACTTCCACATCATACGCAGTATTTT CATSDSSLPHHTQYF
TRBJ1-2 TRBV2 - - 11 TGTGCCAGCGGGGGATACTATGGCTACACCTTC CASGGYYGYTF
TRBJ2-3 TRBV27 TRBD2 few 17 TGTGCCAGCAGTTACCGTCTACTAGCGGGGGGGAGAGATACGCAGTATTTT CASSYRLLAGGRDTQYF
TRBJ1-2 TRBV27 TRBD1 - 13 TGTGCCAGCAGAGCTTGGGACAGCAATGGCTACACCTTC CASRAWDSNGYTF